Given below is one TCR beta chain in context. The data derive from a study of monozygotic twins with inflammatory bowel disease. Germline CDR1 and CDR2: SNHLY and FYNNEI. The CDR3 spans 14 residues. TCRdb re-called the 5' RACE reads; every CDR3 protein appears as one record, without DNA. The listing records about 450,000 distinct CDR3 sequences. Sequencing used blood. This clonotype originated in a human donor with ulcerative colitis or Crohn's disease, or a healthy co-twin of an affected twin (not recorded which). J is TRBJ1-4 and V is TRBV2. CDR3 sequence reads: CASSFGNRNEKLFF.